Shown below are 23 T cell receptor beta chains from a single sample sequenced in a study of vaccination and CD4 T cells after COVID-19. With the Oncomine TCR Beta short-read assay, DNA from cultured CD4+ T cells was sequenced. TCRdb re-called the PCR reads with MiXCR, one entry per CDR3 protein. The table has roughly 6,100 distinct CDR3 sequences, about 49% seen once. Documented treatment: roughly ten-day PBMC culture with coronavirus spike peptide pools or control peptides (ViraFEST assay). Collection of the unexposed donor's CD4+ T cells took place before the COVID-19 pandemic (2011-2018). For these receptors, no antigen is known. Specimen: CD4+ T cells from blood, cultured in vitro. The receptors shown here come from a human donor in good health.

V and J are TRBV27 and TRBJ1-2, with TRBD1 matching 7 bases. Per germline, CDR1 MNHEY and CDR2 SMNVEV (reference sequence). Losses at the gene ends were 6 bases for V and 3 bases for J; bases not matched to a gene: 7. This CDR3 has 14 residues. This CDR3 reads CASRVGGADYGYTF. CDR3 bases: TGTGCCAGCAGGGTAGGGGGCGCAGACTATGGCTACACCTTC.

V is TRBV6-1 and J is TRBJ1-2; D uncertain. This CDR3 has 15 residues. Germline V gene lookup returns CDR1 MNHNS and CDR2 SASEGT. Trimming cost V 7 bases and J 4 bases, with 19 bases left between them. CDR3 amino acids: CASISPPPGIYGYTF. The CDR3 DNA sequence: TGTGCCAGCATCTCACCGCCCCCGGGGATCTATGGCTACACCTTC.

This chain joins TRBV19 and TRBJ1-5; D possibly corresponds to TRBD1 (6 bases). The germline gives CDR1 LNHDA, CDR2 SQIVND (reference sequence). The CDR3 is made up of 17 amino acids. The V end was cut by 5 bases, the J end by 5 bases, with 22 bases between. The CDR3 is CASSPGGRPFGDQPQHF. DNA for the CDR3: TGTGCCAGTAGTCCCGGGGGCAGACCTTTCGGGGATCAGCCCCAGCATTTT.

V gene TRBV6-1 combines with J gene TRBJ2-2; TRBD2 matches 12 bases. CDR3 size: 15 residues. The J segment lost 6 bases and the V segment lost 5 bases, leaving 4 bases of the junction unmatched. CDR1 is MNHNS, CDR2 SASEGT, per germline. The CDR3: CASSRASGRAGELFF. The CDR3 DNA reads as TGTGCCAGCAGTAGGGCTAGCGGGAGGGCCGGGGAGCTGTTTTTT.

This sequence joins TRBV5-1 and TRBJ2-3, with no clear D. The CDR3 totals 12 residues. Trimming cost V 2 bases and J 6 bases, with 7 bases left between them. The V gene's germline CDR1 is SGHRS and CDR2 YFSETQ. The CDR3 is CASSLDLDTQYF. The CDR3 DNA reads TGCGCCAGCAGCTTAGATTTGGATACGCAGTATTTT.

The chain's CDR3 is CASSSTQGIEAFF. CDR3 sequence (DNA): TGTGCCAGTAGTTCCACACAGGGGATTGAAGCTTTCTTT. This sequence joins TRBV19 and TRBJ1-1, with TRBD1 identical over 7 bases. The germline V gene has CDR1 LNHDA and CDR2 SQIVND (reference sequence). Losses at the gene ends were 5 bases for V and 7 bases for J; bases not matched to a gene: 7. This CDR3 is 13 amino acids long.

The CDR3 is CATSDSGTEETQYF. The CDR3, as DNA: TGTGCCACCAGTGATTCCGGGACAGAAGAGACCCAGTACTTC. The chain carries TRBV24-1 and TRBJ2-5, with 7 bases that match TRBD1. Germline V gene lookup returns CDR1 KGHDR and CDR2 SFDVKD. The CDR3 has 14 residues. V was pared by 2 bases and J by 3 bases, with 2 bases of the junction left unmatched.

V is TRBV10-1 and J is TRBJ2-3; possible D gene TRBD2, 5 bases. V was shortened by 5 bases and J by 3 bases, with 24 bases between the two germline ends. The germline CDR1 and CDR2 sequences are WNHNN and SYGVQD (reference sequence). The length of the CDR3 is 18 residues. The CDR3 DNA follows: TGCGCCAGCAGTACGAGGGCCTCGCTTAGTCAACGAACAGATACGCAGTATTTT. Amino acids: CASSTRASLSQRTDTQYF.

The chain has TRBV7-8 and TRBJ1-5; no firm D call. The CDR3 sequence is 15 residues long. The V gene lost 1 base and the J gene lost 2 bases, with 9 bases spanning the gap. Germline V gene sequence: CDR1 SGHVS, CDR2 FQNEAQ. CDR3 nucleotide sequence: TGTGCCAGCAGCTTAGAAGTATCGGGCAATCAGCCCCAGCATTTT. It specifies CASSLEVSGNQPQHF.

This clonotype appeared a few times. J is TRBJ2-3 and V is TRBV6-1, with TRBD2 matching 8 bases. J lost 6 bases, V lost 3 bases, and 11 bases had no gene match. The germline CDR1 and CDR2 sequences are MNHNS and SASEGT. The CDR3 runs to 16 residues. CDR3 in DNA: TGTGCCAGCAGTGACCCTGGACTAGCAAGGCCGGATACGCAGTATTTT. Its protein product is CASSDPGLARPDTQYF.

This clonotype was detected only a few times. The genes are TRBV21-1 and TRBJ2-2; the DNA was not used to check the table's D call, TRBD2. TRBV21-1 is reported as a pseudogene. CDR3 size: 15 residues. The CDR3 coding sequence is TGTGCCAGCAGCAAACGGGCCAGCTTCGCCGGGGAGCTGTTTTTT. Its protein is CASSKRASFAGELFF.

The chain links TRBV20-1 to TRBJ2-5; the match to TRBD2 covers 8 bases. The CDR3 loop spans 15 amino acids. J lost 5 bases, V lost 6 bases, and 14 bases had no gene match. The germline V gene encodes CDR1 DFQATT and CDR2 SNEGSKA (reference sequence). CDR3 DNA sequence: TGCAGTGCCCTGGCAGCGGGAGTTTGGAGCGAGACCCAGTACTTC. This encodes CSALAAGVWSETQYF.

This clonotype has only a few counts. V gene TRBV10-2 combines with J gene TRBJ2-3; the D is unclear. V lost 0 bases, J lost 7 bases, and 5 bases lay in between. The CDR3 has 12 amino acids. Germline loops: CDR1 WSHSY, CDR2 SAAADI. CDR3 sequence reads: CASSESGNTQYF. The CDR3 DNA reads as TGCGCCAGCAGTGAGTCCGGAAATACGCAGTATTTT.

The chain has TRBV30 and TRBJ2-5, with D tentatively TRBD2 (5 bases). The CDR3 runs to 13 residues. From germline, CDR1 is GTSNPN and CDR2 SVGIG (reference sequence). Trimming shortened V by 2 bases and J by 5 bases, and 12 bases separated the two germline ends. The DNA for the CDR3 is TGTGCCTGGAGTCCGGGAAGGAGGGAGACCCAGTACTTC. It translates to CAWSPGRRETQYF.

The V call is TRBV7-9, the J call TRBJ1-1; 8 bases agree with TRBD1. The CDR3 extends over 14 amino acids. The germline gives CDR1 SEHNR, CDR2 FQNEAQ (reference sequence). V lost 6 bases and J lost 2; bases outside the gene matches: 5. The CDR3: CASRPTGVNTEAFF. The CDR3 DNA reads TGTGCCAGCAGACCGACAGGGGTTAACACTGAAGCTTTCTTT.

In this sample, this clonotype turned up once. The chain carries TRBV6-1 and TRBJ2-4; 9 positions agree with TRBD1. This CDR3 region has 16 residues. V lost 6 bases to trimming and J lost 1 base; unmatched junction nucleotides: 7. Germline values: CDR1 MNHNS, CDR2 SASEGT. CDR3 bases: TGTGCCAGCAGCCAACAGGGGGCTGGGGCCAAAAACATTCAGTACTTC. It is translated as CASSQQGAGAKNIQYF.

A few counts support this clonotype. The J gene is TRBJ1-2, the V gene TRBV7-9, with a tentative D call TRBD1 (6 bases). Trimming pared 1 base from V and 4 bases from J, leaving 16 bases between. The germline CDR1 and CDR2 sequences are SEHNR and FQNEAQ (reference sequence). This CDR3 is built from 16 residues. This CDR3 is CASSLVSGTSSYGYTF. The CDR3 nucleotides read TGTGCCAGCAGCTTAGTCAGCGGGACAAGCTCCTATGGCTACACCTTC.

The chain is built from TRBV15 and TRBJ2-5; D may correspond to TRBD1 or TRBD2 (5 bases each). The CDR3 sequence is 14 residues long. Germline CDR1 and CDR2: LNHNV and YYDKDF (reference sequence). Trimming took off 3 bases at V and 3 bases at J, with 11 bases between the two ends. The CDR3 DNA sequence: TGTGCCACCAGCAGGAGGGACGGGGAAGAGACCCAGTACTTC. It specifies CATSRRDGEETQYF.

The chain combines TRBV6-2 or TRBV6-3 with TRBJ2-7; tentatively, D is TRBD1 (5 bases). Germline values: CDR1 MNHEY, CDR2 SVGEGT. V lost 5 bases, J lost 5 bases, and 10 bases lay in between. The CDR3 covers 12 residues. The CDR3 here is CASSPRVNEQYF. The DNA of the CDR3 is TGTGCCAGCAGTCCCAGGGTAAACGAGCAGTACTTC.

The V call is TRBV18, the J call TRBJ1-2; D call uncertain. Looked up from germline, CDR1 is KGHSH and CDR2 is LQKENI. V was cut by 1 base and J by 8 bases, with 11 bases left in between. The CDR3 length is 13 residues. Here the CDR3 reads CASSPLSGDGYTF. The CDR3 DNA follows: TGTGCCAGCTCACCACTCTCAGGTGACGGCTACACCTTC.

The chain employs TRBV19 and TRBJ1-5, with D perhaps TRBD1 (5 bases). This CDR3 has 14 residues. V was clipped by 5 bases and J by 5 bases, with 13 bases between them. Germline V gene data show CDR1 as LNHDA and CDR2 as SQIVND (reference sequence). In DNA, the CDR3 is TGTGCCAGTAGTCTCCGGGGGGGTGATCAGCCCCAGCATTTT. Protein sequence: CASSLRGGDQPQHF. Combining the CDR3 with reference TRBV19 and TRBJ1-5 gives the whole variable domain DGGITQSPKYLFRKEGQNVTLSCEQNLNHDAMYWYRQDPGQGLRLIYYSQIVNDFQKGDIAEGYSVSREKKESFPLTVTSAQKNPTAFYLCASSLRGGDQPQHFGDGTRLSIL.

By sample share, this clonotype is medium-sized (0.01 to 0.1%). This chain links TRBV5-1 with TRBJ2-7, with 8 bases matching TRBD2. The germline V gene encodes CDR1 SGHRS and CDR2 YFSETQ. The ends lost 2 bases at V and 4 bases at J; junction bases unmatched: 8. This CDR3 comprises 15 residues. CDR3 sequence (DNA): TGCGCCAGCAGCTTCTCCCCCAGCGGGGGTTACGAGCAGTACTTC. Translation: CASSFSPSGGYEQYF.

The V gene is TRBV19, the J gene TRBJ1-6; a weak D match, TRBD1 (5 bases). Looked up from germline, CDR1 is LNHDA and CDR2 is SQIVND (reference sequence). Trimming removed 1 base from V and 9 bases from J, with 19 bases in between. The CDR3 sequence is 17 residues long. The CDR3: CASSIVNAVRGGSPLHF. DNA for the CDR3: TGTGCCAGTAGTATAGTCAATGCAGTAAGGGGTGGTTCACCCCTCCACTTT. Combining the CDR3 with reference TRBV19 and TRBJ1-6 gives the whole variable domain DGGITQSPKYLFRKEGQNVTLSCEQNLNHDAMYWYRQDPGQGLRLIYYSQIVNDFQKGDIAEGYSVSREKKESFPLTVTSAQKNPTAFYLCASSIVNAVRGGSPLHFGNGTRLTVT.